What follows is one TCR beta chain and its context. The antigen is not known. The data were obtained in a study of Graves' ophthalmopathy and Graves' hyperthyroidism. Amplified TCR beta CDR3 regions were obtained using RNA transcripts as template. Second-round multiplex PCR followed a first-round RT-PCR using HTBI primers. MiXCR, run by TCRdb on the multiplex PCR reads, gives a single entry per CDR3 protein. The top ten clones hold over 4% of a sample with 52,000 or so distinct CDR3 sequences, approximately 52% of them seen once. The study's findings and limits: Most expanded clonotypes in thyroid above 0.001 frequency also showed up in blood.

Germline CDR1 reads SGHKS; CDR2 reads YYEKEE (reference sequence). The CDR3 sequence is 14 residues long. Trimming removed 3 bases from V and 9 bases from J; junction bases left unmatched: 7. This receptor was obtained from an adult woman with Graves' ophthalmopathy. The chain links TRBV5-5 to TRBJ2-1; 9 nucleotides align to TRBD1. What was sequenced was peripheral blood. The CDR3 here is CASSWGQGSSEQFF. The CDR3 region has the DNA TGTGCCAGCAGCTGGGGACAGGGTTCATCTGAGCAGTTCTTC.